This TCR beta chain is drawn from a study of blood T cell repertoires in COVID-19. About the study: Samples taken during acute and convalescent COVID-19 were collected in the United States, Italy and Spain.

V was pared by 8 bases and J by 3 bases, with 5 bases of the junction left unmatched. The CDR3 is 13 amino acids. TCRdb's table, derived via immunoSEQ multiplex PCR, lists solely in-frame clones and lacks some. The sample has more than 100,000 clones; approximately 90% are singletons. The sequenced sample consisted of peripheral blood. This sequence joins TRBV12-3 or TRBV12-4 and TRBJ1-1; TRBD1 aligns across 8 bases. The TCR sequence derives from a man aged 45-65 years with active or convalescent COVID-19. CDR3 sequence (DNA): TGTGCCAGCTCCCAGGGGGCTTACACTGAAGCTTTCTTT. Its protein product is CASSQGAYTEAFF.